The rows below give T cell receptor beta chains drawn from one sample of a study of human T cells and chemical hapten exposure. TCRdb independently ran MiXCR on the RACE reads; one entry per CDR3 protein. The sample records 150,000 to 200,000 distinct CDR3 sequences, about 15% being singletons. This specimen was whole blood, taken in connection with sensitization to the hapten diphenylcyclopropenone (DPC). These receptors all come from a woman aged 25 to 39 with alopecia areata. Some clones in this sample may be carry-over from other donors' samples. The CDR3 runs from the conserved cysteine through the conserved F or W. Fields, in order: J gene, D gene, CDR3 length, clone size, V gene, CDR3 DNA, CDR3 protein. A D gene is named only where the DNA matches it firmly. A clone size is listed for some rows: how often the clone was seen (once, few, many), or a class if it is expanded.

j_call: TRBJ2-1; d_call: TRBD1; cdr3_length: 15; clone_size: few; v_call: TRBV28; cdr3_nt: TGTGCCAGCAGGTCGGGACAGGGGGCCCACAATGAGCAGTTCTTC; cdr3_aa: CASRSGQGAHNEQFF
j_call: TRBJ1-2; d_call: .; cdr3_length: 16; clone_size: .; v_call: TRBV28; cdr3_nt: TGTGCCAGCAACACCCAGGCGACAGCGGCGAACTATGGCTACACCTTC; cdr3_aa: CASNTQATAANYGYTF
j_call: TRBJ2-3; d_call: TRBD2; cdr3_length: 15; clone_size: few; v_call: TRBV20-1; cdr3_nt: TGCAGTGCTAGTAAGGCGGGGGGGAACACAGATACGCAGTATTTT; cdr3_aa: CSASKAGGNTDTQYF
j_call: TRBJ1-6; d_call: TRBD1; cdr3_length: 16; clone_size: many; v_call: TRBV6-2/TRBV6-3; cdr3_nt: TGTGCCAGCACTACACAGGGACAGGGAGGAGGTTCACCCCTCCACTTT; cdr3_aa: CASTTQGQGGGSPLHF
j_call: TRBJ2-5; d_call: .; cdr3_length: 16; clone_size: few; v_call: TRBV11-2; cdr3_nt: TGTGCCAGCAGCTCCCGACCGGGACTCGAGGGAAGGACCCAGTACTTC; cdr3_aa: CASSSRPGLEGRTQYF
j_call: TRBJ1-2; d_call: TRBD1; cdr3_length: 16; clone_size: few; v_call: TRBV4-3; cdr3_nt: TGCGCCAGCAGCCAGAAACGGACAGGGGGAATAGGTGGCTACACCTTC; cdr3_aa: CASSQKRTGGIGGYTF
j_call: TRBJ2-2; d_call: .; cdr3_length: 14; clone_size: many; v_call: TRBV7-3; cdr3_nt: TGTGCCAGCAGCTTAGGCAGGAACACCGGGGAGCTGTTTTTT; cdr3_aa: CASSLGRNTGELFF
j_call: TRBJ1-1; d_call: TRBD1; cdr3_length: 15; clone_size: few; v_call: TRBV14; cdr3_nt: TGTGCCAGCAGCCAACTGGGACAGGGCGTTTCTGAAGCTTTCTTT; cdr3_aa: CASSQLGQGVSEAFF
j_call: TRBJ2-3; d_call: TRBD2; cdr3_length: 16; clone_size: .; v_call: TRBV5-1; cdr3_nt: TGCGCCAGCAGCCCCGGGACTAGCGCATCGACAGATACGCAGTATTTT; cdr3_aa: CASSPGTSASTDTQYF
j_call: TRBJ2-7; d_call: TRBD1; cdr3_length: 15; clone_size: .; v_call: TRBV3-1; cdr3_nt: TGTGCCAGCAGCCTCGATAGGACAGGGCTCTACGAGCAGTACTTC; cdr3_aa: CASSLDRTGLYEQYF
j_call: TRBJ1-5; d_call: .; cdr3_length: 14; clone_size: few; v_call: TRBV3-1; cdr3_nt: TGTGCCAGCAGCCAAGTGGGGGGCGATCAGCCCCAGCATTTT; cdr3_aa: CASSQVGGDQPQHF
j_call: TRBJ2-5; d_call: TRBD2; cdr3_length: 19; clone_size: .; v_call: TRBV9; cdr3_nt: TGTGCCAGCAGCCCCAGCTTTAGCGGGGGGCGGGTCGACCAAGAGACCCAGTACTTC; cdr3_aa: CASSPSFSGGRVDQETQYF
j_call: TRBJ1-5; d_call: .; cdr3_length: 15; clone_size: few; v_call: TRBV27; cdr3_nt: TGTGCCAGCAGGTCAATGGACGGTAGCAATCAGCCCCAGCATTTT; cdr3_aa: CASRSMDGSNQPQHF
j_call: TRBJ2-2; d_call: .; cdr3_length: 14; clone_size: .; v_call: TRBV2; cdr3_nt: TGTGCCAGCAGTGGACAGCCGAACACCGGGGAGCTGTTTTTT; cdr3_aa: CASSGQPNTGELFF
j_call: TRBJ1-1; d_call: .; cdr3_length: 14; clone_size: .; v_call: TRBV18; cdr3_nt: TGTGCCAGCTCACCACCGAAGGGAAACACTGAAGCTTTCTTT; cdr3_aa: CASSPPKGNTEAFF
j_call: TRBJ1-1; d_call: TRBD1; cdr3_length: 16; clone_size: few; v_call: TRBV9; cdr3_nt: TGTGCCAGCAGCCCTAGGGACAGGGCGGTAGACACTGAAGCTTTCTTT; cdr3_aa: CASSPRDRAVDTEAFF
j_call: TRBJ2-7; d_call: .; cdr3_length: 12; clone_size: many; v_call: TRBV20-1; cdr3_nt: TGCAGTGCTAAGAGTTGGACCCCCGAGCAGTACTTC; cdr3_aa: CSAKSWTPEQYF
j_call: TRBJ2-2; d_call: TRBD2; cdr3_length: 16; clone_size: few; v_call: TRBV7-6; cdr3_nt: TGTGCCAGCAGCTCGACTAGCGGGAGACCCACCGGGGAGCTGTTTTTT; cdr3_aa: CASSSTSGRPTGELFF
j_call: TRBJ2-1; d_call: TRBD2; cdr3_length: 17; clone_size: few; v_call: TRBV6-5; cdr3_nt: TGTGCCAGCAGTTCCTTGCAGATAGCGGGAAGCCGGGATGAGCAGTTCTTC; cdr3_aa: CASSSLQIAGSRDEQFF
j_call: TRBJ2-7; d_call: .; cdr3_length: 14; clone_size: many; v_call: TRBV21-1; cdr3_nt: TGTGCCAGCAGCAACCGGGACCCCCTATACGAGCAGTACTTC; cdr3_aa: CASSNRDPLYEQYF
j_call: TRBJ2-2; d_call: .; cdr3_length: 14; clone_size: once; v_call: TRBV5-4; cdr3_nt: TGTGCCAGCAGACTAGGAGTCAACACCGGGGAGCTGTTTTTT; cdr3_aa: CASRLGVNTGELFF
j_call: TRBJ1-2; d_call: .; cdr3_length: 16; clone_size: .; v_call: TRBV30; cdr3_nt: TGTGCCTGGAGTGGATCCAGGGCCCCCCGACTCCCTGGCTACACCTTC; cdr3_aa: CAWSGSRAPRLPGYTF
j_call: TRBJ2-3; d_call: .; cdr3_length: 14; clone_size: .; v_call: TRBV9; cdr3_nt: TGTGCCAGCAGCGTAGGAGGGGCCGCAGATACGCAGTATTTT; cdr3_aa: CASSVGGAADTQYF
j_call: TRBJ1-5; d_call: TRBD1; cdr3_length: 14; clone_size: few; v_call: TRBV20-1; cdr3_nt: TGCAGTGCTCCTTCAGGGGGGATAGGTCAGCCCCAGCATTTT; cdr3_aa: CSAPSGGIGQPQHF
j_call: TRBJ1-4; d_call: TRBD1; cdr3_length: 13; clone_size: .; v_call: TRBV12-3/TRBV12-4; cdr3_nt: TGTGCCAGCAGTTTGGCGACAGGGGAAAAACTGTTTTTT; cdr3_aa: CASSLATGEKLFF
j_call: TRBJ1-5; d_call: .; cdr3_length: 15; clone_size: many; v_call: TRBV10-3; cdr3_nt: TGTGCCATCAGTGAGGGGCCGAGAAGCAATCAGCCCCAGCATTTT; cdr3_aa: CAISEGPRSNQPQHF
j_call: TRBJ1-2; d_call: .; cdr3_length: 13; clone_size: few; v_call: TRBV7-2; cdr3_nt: TGTGCCAGCAGCTTAGGCCCCCTCTATGGCTACACCTTC; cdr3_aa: CASSLGPLYGYTF
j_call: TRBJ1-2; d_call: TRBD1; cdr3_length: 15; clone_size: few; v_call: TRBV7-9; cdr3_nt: TGTGCCAGCAGCCCCTTCGGACAGGGTGACTATGGCTACACCTTC; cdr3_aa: CASSPFGQGDYGYTF
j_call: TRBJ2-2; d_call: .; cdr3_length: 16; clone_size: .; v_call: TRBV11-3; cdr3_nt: TGTGCCAGCAGCTTAGTCGGGGGCTCTATCACCGGGGAGCTGTTTTTT; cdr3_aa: CASSLVGGSITGELFF
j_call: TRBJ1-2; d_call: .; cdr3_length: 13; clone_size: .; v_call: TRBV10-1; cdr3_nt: TGCGCCAGCAGTATATCCAGGGTAGATGGCTACACCTTC; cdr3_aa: CASSISRVDGYTF
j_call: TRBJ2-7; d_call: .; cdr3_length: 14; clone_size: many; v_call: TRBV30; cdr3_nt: TGTGCCTGGTCGCTAAAAAGTGGATCTTACGAGCAGTACTTC; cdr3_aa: CAWSLKSGSYEQYF
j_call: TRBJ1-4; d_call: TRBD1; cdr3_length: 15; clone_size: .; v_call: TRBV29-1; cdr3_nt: TGCAGCGTTGAAGATCGGGCAGGGGGAGAAGAAAAACTGTTTTTT; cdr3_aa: CSVEDRAGGEEKLFF
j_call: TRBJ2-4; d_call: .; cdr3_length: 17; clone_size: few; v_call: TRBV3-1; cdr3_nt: TGTGCCAGCAGCCAAGATCGGGTAACTGGAACCAAAAACATTCAGTACTTC; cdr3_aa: CASSQDRVTGTKNIQYF
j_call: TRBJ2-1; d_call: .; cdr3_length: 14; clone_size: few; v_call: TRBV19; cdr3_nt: TGTGCCAGTAGTTTCCTCAGCGGGTGGAGGGAGCAGTTCTTC; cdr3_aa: CASSFLSGWREQFF
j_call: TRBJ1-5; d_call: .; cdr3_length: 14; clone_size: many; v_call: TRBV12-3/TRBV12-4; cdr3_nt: TGTGCCAGCGCCAGGAGGGGTTTCGATCAGCCCCAGCATTTT; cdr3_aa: CASARRGFDQPQHF
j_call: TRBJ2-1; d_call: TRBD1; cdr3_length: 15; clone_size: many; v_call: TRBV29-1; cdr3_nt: TGCAGCGTTGATAAACCGGGACAGCCGAAGCGTGACGGGTTCTTC; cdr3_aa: CSVDKPGQPKRDGFF
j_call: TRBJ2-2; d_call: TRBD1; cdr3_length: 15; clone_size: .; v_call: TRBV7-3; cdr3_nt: TGTGCCAGCGCTAAGGGACAGGGGGCGCCCGGGGAGCTGTTTTTT; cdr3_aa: CASAKGQGAPGELFF
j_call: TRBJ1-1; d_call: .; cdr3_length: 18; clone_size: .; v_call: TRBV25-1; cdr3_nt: TGTGCCAGCAGTGGGGCGGATTGGTTGCGCGGTGAGAACACTGAAGCTTTCTTT; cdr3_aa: CASSGADWLRGENTEAFF
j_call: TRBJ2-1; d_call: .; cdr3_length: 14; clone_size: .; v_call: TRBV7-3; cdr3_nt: TGTGCCAGCAGCTCTACACTCGGGGGAGGTGAGCAGTTCTTC; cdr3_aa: CASSSTLGGGEQFF
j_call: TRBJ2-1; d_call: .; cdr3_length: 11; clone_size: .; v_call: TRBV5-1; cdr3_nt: TGCGCCAGCGGGTTGCAGAGCGAGCAGTTCTTC; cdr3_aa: CASGLQSEQFF
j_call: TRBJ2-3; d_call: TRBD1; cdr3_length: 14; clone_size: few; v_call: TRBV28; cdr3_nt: TGTGCCAGCAATACAGACAGGGGATTGAATACGCAGTATTTT; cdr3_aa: CASNTDRGLNTQYF
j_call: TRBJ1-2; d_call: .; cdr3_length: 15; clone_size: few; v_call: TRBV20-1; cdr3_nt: TGCAGTGCTAGAGACCCCCTTTGGGGCAGGCATGGCTACACCTTC; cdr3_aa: CSARDPLWGRHGYTF
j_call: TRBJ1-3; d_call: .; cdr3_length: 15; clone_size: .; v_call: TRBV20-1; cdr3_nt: TGCAGTGCTAGAGAACGGGGAGTTCGGAGAAACACCATATATTTT; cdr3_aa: CSARERGVRRNTIYF
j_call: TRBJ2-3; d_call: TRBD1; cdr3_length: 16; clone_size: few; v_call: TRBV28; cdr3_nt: TGTGCCAGCAGTTCCGCCGGGACAGGGGCTCGGGATACGCAGTATTTT; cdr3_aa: CASSSAGTGARDTQYF
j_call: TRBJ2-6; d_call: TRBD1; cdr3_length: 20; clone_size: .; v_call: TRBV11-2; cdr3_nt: TGTGCCAGCAGCTCCCGCAGCGTGGGACAGGGGGCATCAGGGGCCAACGTCCTGACTTTC; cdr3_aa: CASSSRSVGQGASGANVLTF
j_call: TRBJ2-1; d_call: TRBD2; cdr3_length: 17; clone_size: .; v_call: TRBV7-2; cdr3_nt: TGTGCCAGCAGCTTAGGAGAGAGCGGGAGATTCTACAATGAGCAGTTCTTC; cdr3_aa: CASSLGESGRFYNEQFF
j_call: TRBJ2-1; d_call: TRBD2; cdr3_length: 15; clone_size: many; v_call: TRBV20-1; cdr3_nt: TGCAGTGCTGATAGCGGGAGACGCTCCTACAATGAGCAGTTCTTC; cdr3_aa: CSADSGRRSYNEQFF
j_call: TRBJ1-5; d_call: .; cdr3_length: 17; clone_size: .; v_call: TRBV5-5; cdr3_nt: TGTGCCAGCAGCCCCCGCGTATTGGGGGCGGGCAATCAGCCCCAGCATTTT; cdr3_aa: CASSPRVLGAGNQPQHF
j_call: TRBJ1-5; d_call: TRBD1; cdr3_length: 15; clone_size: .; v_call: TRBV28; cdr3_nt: TGTGCCACCTTCGCCGCCAGGGGGGCAGGGCAGCCCCAGCATTTT; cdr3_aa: CATFAARGAGQPQHF